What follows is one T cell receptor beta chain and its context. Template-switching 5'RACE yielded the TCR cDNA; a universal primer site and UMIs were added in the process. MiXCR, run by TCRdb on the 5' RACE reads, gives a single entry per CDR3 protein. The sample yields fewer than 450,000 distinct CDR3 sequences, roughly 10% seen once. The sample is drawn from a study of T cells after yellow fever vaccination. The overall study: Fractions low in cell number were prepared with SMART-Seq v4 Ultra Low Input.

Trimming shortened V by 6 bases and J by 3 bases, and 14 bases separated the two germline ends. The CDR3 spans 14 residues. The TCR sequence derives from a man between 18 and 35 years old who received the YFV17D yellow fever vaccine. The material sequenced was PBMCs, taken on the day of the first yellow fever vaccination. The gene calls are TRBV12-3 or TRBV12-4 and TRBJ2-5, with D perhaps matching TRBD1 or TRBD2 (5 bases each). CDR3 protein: CASSEGIGEETQYF. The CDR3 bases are TGTGCCAGCAGCGAGGGGATAGGAGAAGAGACCCAGTACTTC.